This T cell receptor (beta chain) was retrieved from a study of regulatory dendritic cells for organ transplantation. Data came from immunoSEQ multiplex PCR; TCRdb stores just in-frame clones and leaves some out. The sample consists of about 28,000 clones, around 82% of them appearing once. Germline lookup yields CDR1 SGHNT and CDR2 YYREEE (reference sequence). J gave up 0 bases and V 1 base, and 7 bases lay outside the gene matches. The CDR3 is 18 amino acids. General study points: Memory CD8+ clonal expansion seemed more limited with regulatory than mature dendritic cells.

For this clone: Antigen unknown.

The sequencing sample was made of naive CD8+ T cells from blood. Described subset: CD45RA+ naive T cells. V gene TRBV5-4 combines with J gene TRBJ2-1; 10 bases match TRBD2. The receptor comes from a human donor in good health. This chain's CDR3 is CASSLSLAGVYSYNEQFF. DNA of the CDR3: TGTGCCAGCAGCTTGTCCCTAGCGGGGGTTTACTCCTACAATGAGCAGTTCTTC.